A selection of T cell receptor beta chains follows, all from one sample in a study of blood T cells in healthy people across ages. TCRdb reprocessed the 5' RACE reads via MiXCR and lists one record per CDR3 protein. The sample holds 1.8 million or so distinct CDR3 sequences, about two fifths seen once. The sequencing sample was made of blood. These receptors were collected from a human donor in good health. CDR3s include the opening cysteine and the closing phenylalanine or tryptophan. The D gene is left open where the match is weak. Clone size appears in some rows only: once, few, many, or a class for an expanded clone.

CASSQEFFHGYTF,TGCGCCAGCAGCCAAGAATTCTTCCATGGCTACACCTTC,13,few,NA,TRBV4-1,TRBJ1-2
CASSQEGQIGTQYF,TGCGCCAGCAGCCAAGAGGGACAGATCGGGACCCAGTACTTC,14,NA,TRBD1,TRBV4-3,TRBJ2-5
CASNIQGAAKNIQYF,TGTGCCAGTAACATACAGGGGGCGGCCAAAAACATTCAGTACTTC,15,NA,TRBD1,TRBV19,TRBJ2-4
CASNPSLLEQYF,TGTGCCAGCAACCCGTCCCTACTCGAGCAGTACTTC,12,few,NA,TRBV2,TRBJ2-7
CASSGDTRDYNEQFF,TGTGCCAGCAGCGGGGACACCCGGGACTACAATGAGCAGTTCTTC,15,few,NA,TRBV9,TRBJ2-1
CATNEDYQETQYF,TGTGCCACCAACGAGGACTACCAAGAGACTCAGTACTTC,13,NA,NA,TRBV15,TRBJ2-4
CASSIQIGGAYEQYF,TGTGCCAGCAGCATACAGATTGGGGGGGCGTACGAGCAGTACTTC,15,NA,NA,TRBV7-2,TRBJ2-7
CASSFRGPGGGTEAFF,TGTGCCAGCAGTTTTAGGGGGCCAGGGGGCGGCACTGAAGCTTTCTTT,16,few,TRBD1,TRBV12-3/TRBV12-4,TRBJ1-1
CASSLVRQGSYEQYF,TGTGCCAGCAGCTTAGTCCGACAGGGCTCCTACGAGCAGTACTTC,15,NA,TRBD1,TRBV11-2,TRBJ2-7
CASSFYSGGDEQYF,TGTGCCAGCAGCTTCTACAGCGGAGGTGACGAGCAGTACTTC,14,few,NA,TRBV7-2,TRBJ2-7
CASSQDHDRGYGYTF,TGCGCCAGCAGCCAAGATCATGACAGGGGCTATGGCTACACCTTC,15,NA,TRBD1,TRBV4-1,TRBJ1-2
CASSLDFPSSTDTQYF,TGTGCCAGCAGTTTAGACTTCCCCTCGAGCACAGATACGCAGTATTTT,16,NA,NA,TRBV27,TRBJ2-3
CASSDRASGNTIYF,TGTGCCAGCAGCGACAGGGCATCTGGAAACACCATATATTTT,14,NA,TRBD1,TRBV7-2,TRBJ1-3
CASSFLAGGGTEAFF,TGTGCCAGCAGCTTTTTAGCAGGGGGAGGCACTGAAGCTTTCTTT,15,NA,TRBD1,TRBV7-2,TRBJ1-1
CASSSTGEAEAFF,TGTGCCAGCAGTTCAACAGGGGAGGCTGAAGCTTTCTTT,13,NA,TRBD1,TRBV6-5,TRBJ1-1
CASSPGIGETQYF,TGTGCCAGCTCACCAGGCATCGGCGAGACCCAGTACTTC,13,NA,NA,TRBV18,TRBJ2-5